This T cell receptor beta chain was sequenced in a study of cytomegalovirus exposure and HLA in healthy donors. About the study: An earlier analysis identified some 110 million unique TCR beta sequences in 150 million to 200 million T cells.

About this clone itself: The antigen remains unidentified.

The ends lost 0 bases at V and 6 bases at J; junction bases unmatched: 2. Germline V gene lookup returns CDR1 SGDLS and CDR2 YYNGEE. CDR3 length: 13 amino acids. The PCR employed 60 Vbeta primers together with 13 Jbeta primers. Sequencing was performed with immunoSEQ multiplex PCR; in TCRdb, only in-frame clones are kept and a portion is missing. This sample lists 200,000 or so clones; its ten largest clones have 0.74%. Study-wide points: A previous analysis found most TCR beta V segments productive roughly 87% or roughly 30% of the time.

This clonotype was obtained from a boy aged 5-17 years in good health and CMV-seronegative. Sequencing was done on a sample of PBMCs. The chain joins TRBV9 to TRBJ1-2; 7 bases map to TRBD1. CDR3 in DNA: TGTGCCAGCAGCGTAGGCACAGGGGATGGCTACACCTTC. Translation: CASSVGTGDGYTF.